This T cell receptor (beta chain) stems from a study of blood T cell repertoires in COVID-19. Study-wide background: Specimens from acute and convalescent COVID-19 originated in the United States, Italy and Spain.

Those who participated ranged in age from roughly 18 to 95 years and resided in around 22 US areas. In germline, CDR1 is MNHEY, CDR2 SVGEGT. The CDR3 runs 15 residues. The ends lost 3 bases at V and 0 bases at J; junction bases unmatched: 4. This clone was seen a few times. The table came from immunoSEQ multiplex PCR; TCRdb's copy has only in-frame clones and leaves some out. This table has under 250,000 clones, 80% to 90% appearing once. The sequencing input was PBMCs or T cells enriched from blood (not recorded which). The J gene is TRBJ2-7, the V gene TRBV6-2 or TRBV6-3; 8 bases line up with TRBD1. This receptor was identified in a woman in her forties who had been exposed to COVID-19. DNA of the CDR3: TGTGCCAGCAGTTATCGAGGGACAGGCTCCTACGAGCAGTACTTC. Its translation: CASSYRGTGSYEQYF.